What follows are 12 T cell receptor beta chains derived from one specimen sequenced in a study of beta chain features in type 1 diabetes. Investigators reverse transcribed all isolated RNA, so they sequenced expressed TCRB transcripts. The assay was immunoSEQ multiplex PCR, and TCRdb's table has in-frame clones only and misses some. There are around 430,000 clones in the sample; 30% occur only once, and about 0.065% lies in the top ten. Sequencing was carried out using naive CD4+ T cells from blood. Source of these receptors: a man aged 18-30 years in good health.

This clone occurred a few times. This chain connects TRBV7-9 to TRBJ2-7; D not resolved. V dropped 0 bases and J dropped 4 bases, with 7 bases sitting between them. The CDR3 loop spans 13 amino acids. The germline CDR1 and CDR2 sequences are SEHNR and FQNEAQ (reference sequence). In DNA form, the CDR3 reads TGTGCCAGCAGCTTAGCGACACTATACGAGCAGTACTTC. Its translation is CASSLATLYEQYF.

The chain joins TRBV4-2 to TRBJ2-3; no clear D gene. In germline, CDR1 is LGHNA, CDR2 YNFKEQ. This CDR3 spans 13 amino acids. Trimming stripped 6 bases from V and 6 bases from J, with 13 bases between. As DNA, the CDR3 is TGTGCCAGCAGGGCGTATTTCTGGGATACGCAGTATTTT. It translates to CASRAYFWDTQYF.

The rearrangement joins TRBV4-2 to TRBJ2-5, with D perhaps TRBD1 (6 bases). The V end lost 2 bases, the J end lost 0 bases, and 19 bases lay between the germline ends. CDR3 length: 18 residues. The germline CDR1 and CDR2 sequences are LGHNA and YNFKEQ. In nucleotides, the CDR3 is TGTGCCAGCAGCCAACCTCCCCGACGACGGGACAACCAAGAGACCCAGTACTTC. Protein sequence: CASSQPPRRRDNQETQYF.

CDR3 protein: CASSLEGSARYEQYF. In DNA form, the CDR3 reads TGTGCCAGCAGCCTGGAAGGGAGCGCCCGCTACGAGCAGTACTTC. The chain uses TRBV4-2 and TRBJ2-7; weak D call: TRBD2 (5 bases). Germline CDR1 is LGHNA and CDR2 is YNFKEQ. V shed 4 bases and J shed 3 bases, with 16 bases lying between them. The CDR3 runs 15 residues.

The chain joins TRBV30 to TRBJ2-5, with 12 bases identical to TRBD2. The last part of the DNA fits TRBJ2-7 better; the J call may be wrong. This CDR3 comprises 15 residues. Germline V CDR1 and CDR2: GTSNPN, SVGIG (reference sequence). CDR3 nucleotide sequence: TGTGCCTGTTCCGGGACTAGCGGGTTATCCTACGAGCAGTACTTC. The encoded protein is CACSGTSGLSYEQYF.

This clone was detected only a few times. The chain couples TRBV30 to TRBJ1-4; no reliable D call. The V end was cut by 2 bases, the J end by 7 bases, with 11 bases between. Germline V CDR1 and CDR2: GTSNPN, SVGIG (reference sequence). The CDR3 is made up of 13 amino acids. The CDR3, as DNA: TGTGCCTGGAGTCCGCAGTTCGGTGAAAAACTGTTTTTT. Its translation is CAWSPQFGEKLFF.

This clone appeared a few times. This rearrangement joins TRBV10-3 to TRBJ1-3; D is perhaps TRBD1 (5 bases). CDR1 is ENHRY and CDR2 is SYGVKD in the germline V gene. The CDR3 sequence is 17 residues long. V lost 0 bases and J 0 bases, leaving 12 bases between the germline ends. CDR3 sequence: CAISESDGTRSGNTIYF. CDR3 sequence (DNA): TGTGCCATCAGTGAGTCCGACGGGACGCGCTCTGGAAACACCATATATTTT.

The chain links TRBV30 to TRBJ2-7, with TRBD1 matching 9 bases. Unmatched junction bases numbered 4, after V lost 3 bases and J lost 4 bases. The CDR3 length is 13 residues. Germline loops: CDR1 GTSNPN, CDR2 SVGIG (reference sequence). The CDR3 sequence: CAWRRDREYEQYF. Here the CDR3 DNA reads TGTGCCTGGAGGCGGGACAGGGAGTACGAGCAGTACTTC.

This clone was counted between two and nine times. As DNA, the CDR3 is TGTGCCAGCAGCCAAGATTTGGCGGGAGACACCGGGGAGCTGTTTTTT. Its protein is CASSQDLAGDTGELFF. V usage is TRBV4-2 and J usage is TRBJ2-2, with TRBD2 identical over 7 bases. Germline V gene data show CDR1 as LGHNA and CDR2 as YNFKEQ. Unmatched junction bases numbered 4, after V lost 0 bases and J lost 3 bases. This CDR3 has 16 residues.

V usage is TRBV29-1 and J usage is TRBJ2-5; a possible D gene is TRBD1 (7 bases). The CDR3 extends over 14 amino acids. Trimming cost V 4 bases and J 4 bases, with 16 bases left between them. Looked up from germline, CDR1 is SQVTM and CDR2 is ANQGSEA. The CDR3 nucleotides read TGCAGCGTTGGGGGCCGACAGGGAGGAGAGACCCAGTACTTC. It is translated as CSVGGRQGGETQYF.

This clone was counted once. The rearrangement uses TRBV6-6 and TRBJ2-7; TRBD2 aligns across 8 bases. The junction had 5 bases not matched to a gene; V was cut back by 2 bases and J by 5 bases. This CDR3 contains 14 residues. The germline gives CDR1 MNHNY, CDR2 SVGAGI (reference sequence). This CDR3 is CASSYPGGQDEQYF. The CDR3 DNA follows: TGTGCCAGCAGTTACCCGGGAGGGCAGGACGAGCAGTACTTC.

The chain couples TRBV21-1 to TRBJ2-7. TRBV21-1 is a known pseudogene. The CDR3 extends over 13 amino acids. CDR3: CASSKRADYEQYF. The CDR3 coding sequence is TGTGCCAGCAGCAAAAGGGCAGACTACGAGCAGTACTTC.